This T cell receptor (beta chain) was identified in a study of T-cell reconstitution after alpha-beta-depleted transplantation in children. Note on this clonotype: As yet, its antigen is unknown.

Trimming took 2 bases from V and 0 from J, leaving 16 bases between them. The V gene's germline CDR1 is MDHEN and CDR2 SYDVKM. This CDR3 region has 17 residues. Construction of the TCRbeta library involved unique molecular identifiers. TCRdb reprocessed the PCR reads with MiXCR, giving one entry per CDR3 protein. Here the sample spans about 980,000 distinct CDR3 sequences, 25% to 30% being singletons. Whole-study results and caveats: Day-60 TCRbeta diversity that was high in some patients was derived from surviving recipient T cells and thymic progenitors. A year post-transplant, T-cell counts and diversity derived mostly from newly produced T cells. Expanded clones from the graft, numbering several hundred, reportedly supplied alpha-beta T cells about two months after transplant.

The sample was PBMCs, mostly from graft donor cells, taken 360 days after TCRalphabeta/CD19-depleted stem cell transplant. The sequence was collected from a boy less than two years old who had a stem cell transplant for SCID, so the T cells may come from the graft donor. V gene TRBV28 combines with J gene TRBJ2-5; D is unresolved. The CDR3 DNA follows: TGTGCCAGCAGTTTAAATGCCGTCCTCCGATACCAAGAGACCCAGTACTTC. Residues: CASSLNAVLRYQETQYF.